The clone carrying this T cell receptor (beta chain) was detected many times. Gene-specific TRAV and TRBV primers were used for first-strand cDNA, covering alpha and beta chains. A constant-region primer paired with the V-primer adapter amplified TCRs over about 19 PCR cycles. TCRdb reprocessed the reads with MiXCR, giving one entry per CDR3 protein. The repertoire holds 60,000 or so distinct CDR3 sequences, with around 27% as singletons. Time point specified: before trial treatment. J was trimmed by 7 bases and V by 4 bases; bases with no gene match: 20. CDR1 and CDR2 from the germline V gene are SGHNT and YYREEE (reference sequence). CDR3 length: 19 amino acids. This sample is drawn from a study of low-dose radiotherapy and immunotherapy resistance in tumors. Study-level information: Cohort 1 was given 0.5 Gy fractions every 2 weeks, 6.5 Gy in total. Treatment of Cohort 2 consisted of 1 Gy per fraction every two weeks, amounting to 13 Gy over 26 weeks. Once cycle 1 day 1 began, patients took oral aspirin 300 mg daily for four cycles.

The chain combines TRBV5-4 with TRBJ2-2, with TRBD2 matching over 9 bases. The sequencing here drew on PBMCs, taken before treatment. This TCR derives from a male donor with rectosigmoid adenocarcinoma. Written as DNA, the CDR3 is TGTGCCAGCAGCCCCTCGACAGGGTACGGACTAGCGAAACTCGGGGAGCTGTTTTTT. Its protein is CASSPSTGYGLAKLGELFF.